This passage covers 19 T cell receptor beta chains from one sample sequenced in a study of cytomegalovirus exposure and HLA in healthy donors. PCR involved 60 Vbeta and 13 Jbeta primers. Some clones are missing from TCRdb's copy, which holds only in-frame ones; the method was immunoSEQ multiplex PCR. Counted here are over 85,000 clones, over 65% occurring once; the ten biggest clones make up 1.3%. Material for sequencing was PBMCs. These receptors all come from a woman between 25 and 40 years old in good health and CMV-seronegative.

The CDR3 DNA reads TGTGCCAGCAGCAAAGGACAGGGGGCGTTTGGCTACACCTTC. Translated: CASSKGQGAFGYTF. The V and J genes are TRBV9 and TRBJ1-2, with 11 bases identical to TRBD1. Germline V gives CDR1 SGDLS, CDR2 YYNGEE. Unmatched junction bases numbered 6, after V lost 4 bases and J lost 7 bases. This CDR3 has 14 residues.

The chain carries TRBV28 and TRBJ2-7; D perhaps matches TRBD1 (5 bases). CDR1 and CDR2 (germline): MDHEN, SYDVKM. V lost 8 bases and J lost 5, with 16 bases in between. The CDR3 covers 13 residues. The CDR3 reads CASHQGRDHEQYF. The DNA for the CDR3 is TGTGCCAGCCACCAGGGCAGGGATCACGAGCAGTACTTC.

The rearrangement links TRBV4-3 to TRBJ2-1; perhaps TRBD2 as D (5 bases). CDR3 length equals 16 residues. Trimming removed 0 bases from V and 1 base from J, with 10 bases in between. CDR1 LGHNA and CDR2 YSLEER come from the germline V gene. In DNA form, the CDR3 reads TGCGCCAGCAGCCAAGATTCGAGGGCATCCTACAATGAGCAGTTCTTC. It translates to CASSQDSRASYNEQFF.

Only one count was recorded for this clone. The chain carries TRBV27 and TRBJ2-7, with D possibly matching TRBD1 (6 bases). V lost 6 bases to trimming and J lost 3 bases, with 12 bases between them. The CDR3 spans 13 residues. Germline CDR1 MNHEY, CDR2 SMNVEV (reference sequence). The CDR3 nucleotides read TGTGCCAGCAGGAGGACAGCATTCTACGAGCAGTACTTC. Protein sequence: CASRRTAFYEQYF.

The rearrangement links TRBV28 to TRBJ2-2, with D perhaps matching TRBD1 (5 bases). CDR1 and CDR2 from the germline V gene are MDHEN and SYDVKM. Trimming took off 5 bases at V and 2 bases at J, with 15 bases between the two ends. The CDR3 is 16 residues long. CDR3 sequence reads: CASSPLGHPNTGELFF. The CDR3 region has the DNA TGTGCCAGCAGTCCACTCGGACACCCCAACACCGGGGAGCTGTTTTTT.

The V call is TRBV28, the J call TRBJ1-1; 7 nucleotides match TRBD1. V was clipped by 6 bases and J by 1 base; unmatched bases: 5. The germline gives CDR1 MDHEN, CDR2 SYDVKM. The CDR3 runs to 14 residues. The CDR3 region has the DNA TGTGCCAGCAGCGTAGGGGGCAGGAACACTGAAGCTTTCTTT. Its translation is CASSVGGRNTEAFF.

The rearrangement joins TRBV27 to TRBJ1-2, with 8 bases matching TRBD1. The V segment lost 5 bases and the J segment 8 bases; nucleotides outside the gene matches: 10. The length of the CDR3 is 14 residues. The V gene's germline CDR1 is MNHEY and CDR2 SMNVEV (reference sequence). Here the CDR3 reads CASSPTGRGLGYTF. The CDR3 region has the DNA TGTGCCAGCAGTCCCACGGGCAGGGGGCTCGGCTACACCTTC.

The CDR3 DNA reads as TGTGCCTGGAGTGCCCGTGGTGGCGGGGGTAACTACGAGCAGTACTTC. It codes for CAWSARGGGGNYEQYF. The genes are TRBV30 and TRBJ2-7, with 7 nucleotides matching TRBD2. The V and J ends lost 1 base and 3 bases, in that order; junction bases with no gene match: 12. Germline V gene lookup returns CDR1 GTSNPN and CDR2 SVGIG (reference sequence). This CDR3 is 16 amino acids long.

The table lists this clone with a count of one. V and J are TRBV4-1 and TRBJ1-5; D may be TRBD1 (6 bases). Germline loops: CDR1 MGHRA, CDR2 YSYEKL. This CDR3 has 15 residues. Trimming took 4 bases from V and 3 from J, leaving 13 bases between them. CDR3 in DNA: TGCGCCAGCAGCCCAGGGGACGTGAACAATCAGCCCCAGCATTTT. Translated: CASSPGDVNNQPQHF.

V gene TRBV10-3 combines with J gene TRBJ1-1; 8 bases map to TRBD1. V lost 0 bases to trimming and J lost 5 bases; unmatched junction nucleotides: 2. Germline lookup yields CDR1 ENHRY and CDR2 SYGVKD. This CDR3 is built from 14 residues. The CDR3 bases are TGTGCCATCAGTGAGTCGACAGGGGATACTGAAGCTTTCTTT. This gives the protein CAISESTGDTEAFF.

The rearrangement joins TRBV29-1 to TRBJ2-5; 7 positions agree with TRBD2. This CDR3 contains 12 residues. Per germline, CDR1 SQVTM and CDR2 ANQGSEA. Trimming removed 8 bases from V and 5 bases from J; junction bases left unmatched: 8. CDR3 protein: CSLGGGGETQYF. Written as DNA, the CDR3 is TGCAGCCTTGGTGGGGGAGGGGAGACCCAGTACTTC.

The chain employs TRBV7-9 and TRBJ2-3; TRBD2 is a possible D gene (6 bases). The CDR3 consists of 13 residues. Looked up from germline, CDR1 is SEHNR and CDR2 is FQNEAQ (reference sequence). V was clipped by 8 bases and J by 3 bases, with 12 bases between them. The CDR3 DNA sequence: TGTGCCAGCGGAGGGGTGGGGACAGATACGCAGTATTTT. Its protein product is CASGGVGTDTQYF.

J is TRBJ1-1 and V is TRBV7-9, with unresolved D. Germline-derived CDR1 and CDR2 are SEHNR and FQNEAQ (reference sequence). Trimming cost V 3 bases and J 5 bases, with 13 bases left between them. CDR3 size: 14 residues. The CDR3 region is CASSFAGRRTEAFF. The CDR3 DNA reads TGTGCCAGCAGCTTCGCGGGCAGGAGAACTGAAGCTTTCTTT.

There are a few counts of this clone. V and J are TRBV11-2 and TRBJ2-3; D might be TRBD2 (5 bases). This CDR3 is 14 amino acids long. With 2 bases removed from V and 4 bases from J, the gap between germline ends came to 10 bases. Germline CDR1 and CDR2: SGHAT and FQNNGV. CDR3 in amino acids: CASSLPGLADTQYF. CDR3 nucleotide sequence: TGTGCCAGCAGCTTACCGGGATTGGCAGATACGCAGTATTTT.

The genes are TRBV29-1 and TRBJ2-5; TRBD1 is a possible D gene (6 bases). The CDR3 is 14 residues long. Trimming took 3 bases from V and 2 from J, leaving 13 bases between them. Per germline, CDR1 SQVTM and CDR2 ANQGSEA. The CDR3 sequence is CSVDAGVEQETQYF. Here the CDR3 DNA reads TGCAGCGTTGATGCAGGGGTTGAACAAGAGACCCAGTACTTC.

The chain employs TRBV5-4 and TRBJ1-3; 8 bases map to TRBD1. V dropped 4 bases and J dropped 2; count of bases not matched to a gene: 8. Germline-derived CDR1 and CDR2 are SGHNT and YYREEE (reference sequence). The CDR3 has 16 amino acids. The DNA for the CDR3 is TGTGCCAGCAGCCCAGACAGGGGTAGGACTGGAAACACCATATATTTT. This gives the protein CASSPDRGRTGNTIYF. The variable domain in full, completed from reference TRBV5-4 and TRBJ1-3, reads ETGVTQSPTHLIKTRGQQVTLRCSSQSGHNTVSWYQQALGQGPQFIFQYYREEENGRGNFPPRFSGLQFPNYSSELNVNALELDDSALYLCASSPDRGRTGNTIYFGEGSWLTVV.

The sample holds a few counts of this clone. The V gene is TRBV19, the J gene TRBJ1-1; the D is unclear. Trimming pared 7 bases from V and 1 base from J, leaving 10 bases between. This CDR3 is built from 13 residues. CDR1 LNHDA and CDR2 SQIVND come from the germline V gene (reference sequence). In DNA, the CDR3 is TGTGCCAGTATGAACAGACAGAACACTGAAGCTTTCTTT. Its translation is CASMNRQNTEAFF.

This clone occurred a few times. V and J are TRBV28 and TRBJ2-3, with D tentatively TRBD2 (5 bases). The V and J ends lost 4 bases and 4 bases respectively, with 12 bases between them. The CDR3 length is 14 residues. The germline CDR1 and CDR2 sequences are MDHEN and SYDVKM. The CDR3 nucleotides read TGTGCCAGCAGTTCCCGTATGGAGGCAGATACGCAGTATTTT. Amino acid sequence: CASSSRMEADTQYF. The complete variable domain, with remaining parts taken from reference TRBV28 and TRBJ2-3, reads DVKVTQSSRYLVKRTGEKVFLECVQDMDHENMFWYRQDPGLGLRLIYFSYDVKMKEKGDIPEGYSVSREKKERFSLILESASTNQTSMYLCASSSRMEADTQYFGPGTRLTVL.

The chain has TRBV7-2 and TRBJ1-1; 8 bases are shared with TRBD1. Germline V CDR1 and CDR2: SGHTA, FQGNSA. Trimming took 5 bases from V and 6 from J; bases not matched to a gene: 5. CDR3 length: 13 amino acids. This chain's CDR3 is CASSADRAAEAFF. DNA for the CDR3: TGTGCCAGCAGCGCGGACAGGGCTGCTGAAGCTTTCTTT.